Listed below are T cell receptor beta chains from one sample, sequenced in a study of cytomegalovirus exposure and HLA in healthy donors. Profiled with immunoSEQ multiplex PCR; TCRdb holds only in-frame clones, not every one. The table lists some 200,000 clones, 76% of them singletons. Specimen: PBMCs. These receptors came from a man aged 18 to 30 in good health and CMV-seronegative. CDR3s include the opening cysteine and the closing phenylalanine or tryptophan. Fields, in order: V gene, D gene, clone size, J gene, CDR3 DNA, CDR3 protein. A D gene is named only where the DNA matches it firmly. Some rows have no size entry. The others give once, few or many, or a class for an expanded clone.

TRBV29-1	NA	NA	TRBJ2-5	TGCAGCGTGCGCGGGACAGATCAAGAGACCCAGTACTTC	CSVRGTDQETQYF
TRBV7-3	TRBD1	NA	TRBJ2-3	TGTGCCAGCAGCTTACAGGGGGCCCTTTTGGATACGCAGTATTTT	CASSLQGALLDTQYF
TRBV21-1	NA	NA	TRBJ2-3	TGTGCCAGCAGCAAAAGTGGTCCCTCGGCGGGCAGCACAGATACGCAGTATTTT	CASSKSGPSAGSTDTQYF
TRBV25-1	TRBD1	NA	TRBJ1-5	TGTGCCAGCAGTGGAACAGGGGAACATCAGCCCCAGCATTTT	CASSGTGEHQPQHF
TRBV19	NA	NA	TRBJ2-1	TGTGCCAGTAGTATACCCCACTCCTACAATGAGCAGTTCTTC	CASSIPHSYNEQFF
TRBV7-9	TRBD1	NA	TRBJ1-1	TGTGCCAGCAGCCGGGGACAGGGCGGGACTGAAGCTTTCTTT	CASSRGQGGTEAFF
TRBV5-1	TRBD1	NA	TRBJ1-6	TGCGCCAGCAGCATTGGACAGGGGAGTTCCTATAATTCACCCCTCCACTTT	CASSIGQGSSYNSPLHF
TRBV9	TRBD2	few	TRBJ2-3	TGTGCCAGCAGCCGCACCGGGACAGGTCCTAGCGGGAGGGCCTCAGATACGCAGTATTTT	CASSRTGTGPSGRASDTQYF
TRBV2	NA	NA	TRBJ1-4	TGTGCCAGCAGTGTAACAGGTACACACAGTGGAAAACTGTTTTTT	CASSVTGTHSGKLFF
TRBV19	TRBD2	NA	TRBJ2-2	TGTGCCATCAGGAGGACTAGAACCACCGGGGAGCTGTTTTTT	CAIRRTRTTGELFF
TRBV7-9	TRBD2	NA	TRBJ2-7	TGTGCCAGCAGCTTGACTAGCGGGACGGACGAGCAGTACTTC	CASSLTSGTDEQYF
TRBV30	TRBD1	once	TRBJ2-2	TGTGCCTGGAGGCCGACAGGGGTATACGGGGAGCTGTTTTTT	CAWRPTGVYGELFF
TRBV27	NA	NA	TRBJ2-1	TGTGCCAGCAGGCGCGCGGGATTCGAGCAGTTCTTC	CASRRAGFEQFF
TRBV25-1	TRBD2	NA	TRBJ2-1	TGTGCCAGCAGTGGGGGGACTAGCGGGAGGGCGTCCGAGGTTGAGCAGTTCTTC	CASSGGTSGRASEVEQFF
TRBV5-1	TRBD2	NA	TRBJ2-7	TGCGCCAGCAGCTTGAGCGGGGGATCCTACGAGCAGTACTTC	CASSLSGGSYEQYF
TRBV7-9	NA	few	TRBJ1-1	TGTGCCACCATAGCTTACTCGGGCACTGAAGCTTTCTTT	CATIAYSGTEAFF
TRBV6-1	NA	few	TRBJ1-5	TGTGCCAGCAGTGAAGGCGTCAGGGGTTGGAGCAATCAGCCCCAGCATTTT	CASSEGVRGWSNQPQHF
TRBV5-1	NA	NA	TRBJ2-1	TGCGCCAGCAGCTTGGGCGGAATTTACAATGAGCAGTTCTTC	CASSLGGIYNEQFF
TRBV6-5	NA	NA	TRBJ1-1	TGTGCCAGCAGTTACTCTACGGGTGAAGCTTTCTTT	CASSYSTGEAFF
TRBV5-5	TRBD2	NA	TRBJ2-7	TGTGCCAGCAGCTCCTTAGCGGGGGGCTATCTCGAGCAGTACTTC	CASSSLAGGYLEQYF
TRBV7-9	NA	NA	TRBJ2-2	TGTGCCAGCAGTTCGGGGTTAGGACGTCCAAACACCGGGGAGCTGTTTTTT	CASSSGLGRPNTGELFF
TRBV5-6	TRBD1	NA	TRBJ1-4	TGTGCCAGCAGCGTGGGGGCAGGGGGTGAAAAACTGTTTTTT	CASSVGAGGEKLFF
TRBV5-1	NA	NA	TRBJ1-2	TGCGCCAGCAGCTTGGACAAGAACTATGGCTACACCTTC	CASSLDKNYGYTF
TRBV29-1	TRBD1	NA	TRBJ2-3	TGCAGCGTTGAGCCCCGGGACAGAAGCACAGATACGCAGTATTTT	CSVEPRDRSTDTQYF
TRBV10-3	TRBD2	NA	TRBJ2-2	TGTGCCATCAGTGAGACAAAGGTTCGACTAGCGGGTAACACCGGGGAGCTGTTTTTT	CAISETKVRLAGNTGELFF
TRBV14	TRBD2	NA	TRBJ2-5	TGTGCCAGCAGCCTACCGGGACTAGCGGGAGTGGAGACCCAGTACTTC	CASSLPGLAGVETQYF
TRBV30	NA	NA	TRBJ2-7	TGTGCCTGGACTGGACAGTTTAGGGGCGAGCAGTACTTC	CAWTGQFRGEQYF
TRBV10-3	NA	once	TRBJ2-5	TGTGCCATCAGTTTTGGTTCCTACTCGTACCAAGAGACCCAGTACTTC	CAISFGSYSYQETQYF
TRBV6-5	NA	NA	TRBJ1-2	TGTGCCAGCACCTCCCGCCAGAACTATGGCTACACCTTC	CASTSRQNYGYTF
TRBV4-2	NA	NA	TRBJ2-1	TGTGCCAGCAGCCGAAGCGCGAAGGACTCCTACAATGAGCAGTTCTTC	CASSRSAKDSYNEQFF
TRBV25-1	NA	NA	TRBJ2-3	TGTGCCAGCAGTGCGCAGGGCACAGATACGCAGTATTTT	CASSAQGTDTQYF
TRBV2	NA	NA	TRBJ1-1	TGTGCCATTAGCCGGGGTGAAGCTTTCTTT	CAISRGEAFF
TRBV7-9	NA	NA	TRBJ1-2	TGTTCCAGCAGCAGACTTAACTATGGCTACACCTTC	CSSSRLNYGYTF
TRBV7-2	NA	once	TRBJ1-1	TGTGCCAGCAGCTGGCAGGGTCACACTGAAGCTTTCTTT	CASSWQGHTEAFF
TRBV2	TRBD1	NA	TRBJ1-2	TGTGCCAGCAGTGAAACAGGGGATCATGGCTACACCTTC	CASSETGDHGYTF
TRBV7-8	NA	NA	TRBJ1-2	TGTGCCAGCAGCACTCTCCCCGGACAAGAGTCTAACTATGGCTACACCTTC	CASSTLPGQESNYGYTF
TRBV19	NA	NA	TRBJ1-1	TGTGCCAGTAGTCCCTGGGACCCAAGGGGGTACACTGAAGCTTTCTTT	CASSPWDPRGYTEAFF
TRBV4-1	NA	NA	TRBJ1-2	TGCGCCAGCAGCCAATCGGAGGGGAGCTACGTGGGCTACACCTTC	CASSQSEGSYVGYTF
TRBV28	TRBD1	NA	TRBJ2-7	TGTGCCAGCGGAGAACACACAGGGGGCGCTGGAGACGAGCAGTACTTC	CASGEHTGGAGDEQYF
TRBV2	TRBD1	NA	TRBJ1-6	TGTGCCAGCAGTTACGACAGGGGGAATTCACCCCTCCACTTT	CASSYDRGNSPLHF
TRBV27	TRBD2	once	TRBJ2-1	TGTGCCAGCAGCCGTACCGCGGGACTAGCCCGTACCCACAATGAGCAGTTCTTC	CASSRTAGLARTHNEQFF
TRBV27	NA	NA	TRBJ2-5	TGTGCCAGCAGTTTATCTCGGCTAGCACAAGAGACCCAGTACTTC	CASSLSRLAQETQYF
TRBV11-2	NA	NA	TRBJ2-3	TGTGCCAGCAGCCCCCAATCAGTCAGCACAGATACGCAGTATTTT	CASSPQSVSTDTQYF
TRBV28	NA	NA	TRBJ1-5	TGTGCCAGCAGTATACAGACTAGCAATCAGCCCCAGCATTTT	CASSIQTSNQPQHF
TRBV2	NA	few	TRBJ2-1	TGTGCCAGCAAAGCTAGCGACTCCTACAATGAGCAGTTCTTC	CASKASDSYNEQFF
TRBV30	TRBD1	NA	TRBJ1-5	TGTGCCTGGAGTAGGGGGCAGAATCAGCCCCAGCATTTT	CAWSRGQNQPQHF
TRBV15	TRBD2	NA	TRBJ2-7	TGTGCCACCAGCAAAAGAGCGGGAGACTTACTCGAGCAGTACTTC	CATSKRAGDLLEQYF